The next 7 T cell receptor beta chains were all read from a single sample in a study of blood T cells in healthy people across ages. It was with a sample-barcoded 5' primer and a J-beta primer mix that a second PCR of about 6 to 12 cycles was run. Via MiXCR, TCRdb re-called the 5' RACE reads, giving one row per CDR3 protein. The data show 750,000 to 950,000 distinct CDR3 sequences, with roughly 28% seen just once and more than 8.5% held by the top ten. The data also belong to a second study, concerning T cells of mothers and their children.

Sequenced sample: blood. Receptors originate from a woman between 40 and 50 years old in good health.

This CDR3 is CAISGGELQETQYF. Here the CDR3 DNA reads TGTGCCATTAGCGGGGGGGAACTCCAAGAGACCCAGTACTTC. This chain links TRBV15 with TRBJ2-5; 11 nucleotides agree with TRBD2. After removal of 10 bases from V and 1 base from J, the junction contained 5 bases not matched to a gene. Germline CDR1 LNHNV, CDR2 YYDKDF (reference sequence). The CDR3 spans 14 residues.

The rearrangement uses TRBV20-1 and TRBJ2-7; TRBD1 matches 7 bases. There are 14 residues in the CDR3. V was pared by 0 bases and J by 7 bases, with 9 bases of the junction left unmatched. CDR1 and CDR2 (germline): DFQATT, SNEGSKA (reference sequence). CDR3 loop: CSARDRQGVGEQYF. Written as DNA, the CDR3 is TGCAGTGCTAGAGATCGGCAGGGGGTGGGGGAGCAGTACTTC.

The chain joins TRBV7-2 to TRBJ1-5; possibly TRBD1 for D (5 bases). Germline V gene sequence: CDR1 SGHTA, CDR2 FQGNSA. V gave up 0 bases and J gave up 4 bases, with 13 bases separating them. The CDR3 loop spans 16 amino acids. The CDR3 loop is CASSLANRGVNQPQHF. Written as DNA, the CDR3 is TGTGCCAGCAGCTTAGCCAATCGAGGGGTTAATCAGCCCCAGCATTTT.

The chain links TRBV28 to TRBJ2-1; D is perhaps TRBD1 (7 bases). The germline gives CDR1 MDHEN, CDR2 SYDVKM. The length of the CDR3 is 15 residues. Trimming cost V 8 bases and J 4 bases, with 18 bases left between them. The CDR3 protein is CASGRDSDLYNEQFF. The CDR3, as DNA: TGTGCCAGCGGGCGGGACAGCGACCTTTACAATGAGCAGTTCTTC.

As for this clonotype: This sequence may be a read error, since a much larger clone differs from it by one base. The CDR3 bases are TGCAGTGCTCCTTCAAGACTAGAGAGTGGAGAGACCCAGTTCTTC. Protein: CSAPSRLESGETQFF. The V gene is TRBV20-1, the J gene TRBJ2-1, with a tentative D call TRBD2 (6 bases). With 5 bases removed from V and 13 bases from J, the gap between germline ends came to 27 bases. The germline CDR1 and CDR2 sequences are DFQATT and SNEGSKA (reference sequence). This CDR3 is 15 amino acids long.

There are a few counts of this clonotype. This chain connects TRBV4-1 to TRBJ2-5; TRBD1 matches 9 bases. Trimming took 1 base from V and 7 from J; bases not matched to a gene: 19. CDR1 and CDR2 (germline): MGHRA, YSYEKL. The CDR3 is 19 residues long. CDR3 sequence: CASSQVAGQGGREGGTQYF. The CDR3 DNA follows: TGCGCCAGCAGCCAAGTGGCGGGACAGGGAGGCCGAGAAGGGGGGACCCAGTACTTC.

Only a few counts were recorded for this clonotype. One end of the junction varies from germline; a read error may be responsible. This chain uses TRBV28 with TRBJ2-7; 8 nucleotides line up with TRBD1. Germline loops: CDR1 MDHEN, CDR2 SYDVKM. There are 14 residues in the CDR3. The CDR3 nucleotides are TGTGCCAGCAGTTTTGGACAGGGCCGCTACGAGCAGGACTTC. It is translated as CASSFGQGRYEQDF. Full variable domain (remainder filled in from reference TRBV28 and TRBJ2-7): DVKVTQSSRYLVKRTGEKVFLECVQDMDHENMFWYRQDPGLGLRLIYFSYDVKMKEKGDIPEGYSVSREKKERFSLILESASTNQTSMYLCASSFGQGRYEQDFGPGTRLTVT.